The present T cell receptor (beta chain) was sequenced within a study of blood T cell repertoires in COVID-19. Study summary: Italy, Spain and the United States were the sources of the convalescent and acute COVID-19 samples. PBMCs, B-cell-depleted T cells, or T cells provided the cDNA or gDNA that made up the material.

Only one count was recorded for this clone. In the authors' workflow: From reference gene primer amplification, estimates of nucleated cell counts were derived. Sequencing used immunoSEQ multiplex PCR; TCRdb keeps in-frame clones, though not all of them. V, J and clone size were drawn from that table, and D and trimming were deduced from the DNA. The sample carries about 100,000 clones, roughly 84% recorded once. The CDR3 covers 15 residues. The trim removed 4 bases at V and 5 bases at J, leaving 7 bases unmatched. Germline assignment: CDR1 SGHNT and CDR2 YYREEE (reference sequence). This sequence joins TRBV5-4 and TRBJ1-2; 11 bases are a match to TRBD1. Sample: peripheral blood. This clonotype was sampled from a man in his 70s with active or convalescent COVID-19. Written as DNA, the CDR3 is TGTGCCAGCAGCCTGGACAGGGGGCAGTTGTATGGCTACACCTTC. Its protein is CASSLDRGQLYGYTF.